Described below is a single T cell receptor beta chain sequence and its context. This sample was taken from a study of patients and donors after allogeneic stem cell transplantation. TCRdb analysed the RT-PCR reads with MiXCR anew, one entry per CDR3 protein. The sample shows 920,000 or so distinct CDR3 sequences, over 15% of them seen only once. J was trimmed by 4 bases and V by 2 bases; bases with no gene match: 5. The CDR3 contains 16 residues. What was sequenced was blood, either unsorted or a sorted T cell fraction (not recorded which). The TCR was taken from a human donor who was either an allogeneic HSCT recipient or a stem cell or donor lymphocyte infusion donor (not recorded which). It is not recorded whose cells these are; they may come from a transplant donor. The chain couples TRBV12-3 or TRBV12-4 to TRBJ2-2, with 9 positions matching TRBD1. CDR3 region: CASSLMLTGGTGELFF. In DNA form, the CDR3 reads TGTGCCAGCAGTTTAATGTTGACAGGGGGCACCGGGGAGCTGTTTTTT.